This record concerns one T cell receptor beta chain sequence. The data are from a study of technical replicates of blood from a few donors. Looked up from germline, CDR1 is SQVTM and CDR2 is ANQGSEA. The germline V and J ends were trimmed by 4 bases and 9 bases, with 22 bases remaining between them. The CDR3 runs to 15 residues. Sequenced by immunoSEQ multiplex PCR; TCRdb stores in-frame clones only, minus some. Of around 70,000 clones listed, 85% to 95% are singletons. The sample was T cells isolated from PBMCs. The V gene is TRBV29-1, the J gene TRBJ2-1; D is possibly TRBD2 (6 bases). The clonotype was recovered from a human donor in good health. CDR3 region: CSVGESAGIFGEQFF. CDR3 coding DNA: TGCAGCGTTGGGGAGTCGGCGGGAATCTTTGGTGAGCAGTTCTTC.